Below, one T cell receptor beta chain is given with its context. This record belongs to a study of T cell responses to AZD1222 COVID-19 vaccine. The method was immunoSEQ multiplex PCR; TCRdb's version includes in-frame clones alone and lacks a portion of them. This sample yields roughly 120,000 clones, of which roughly 88% are seen a single time; 10% to 15% belongs to the top ten. With 2 bases removed from V and 0 bases from J, the gap between germline ends came to 8 bases. The CDR3 has 14 amino acids. From germline, CDR1 is MNHNS and CDR2 SASEGT. Sequencing used peripheral blood, obtained on day 0 of MenACWY control vaccination. This clonotype originated in an adult in good health. V gene TRBV6-1 combines with J gene TRBJ2-7, with D possibly being TRBD1 (6 bases). The CDR3 bases are TGTGCCAGCAGTGAAAGGGACACCTCCTACGAGCAGTACTTC. Translation gives CASSERDTSYEQYF.